The clone carrying this T cell receptor beta chain was recorded at least ten times. The target antigen is unknown. This specimen belongs to a study of beta chain features in type 1 diabetes. Study observations and caveats: People with Type 1 diabetes carried modestly yet significantly shorter TCRB CDR3s in all four CD4+ subsets. A closer apparent resemblance between naive, central memory and Treg TCRB repertoires was seen in patients than in healthy donors. Individuals with type 1 diabetes displayed fewer insertions and more deletions at VDJ junctions. Since sequencing was performed on cDNA, cells with high TCR expression could be over-represented.

Every bit of the isolated RNA underwent reverse transcription, so sequencing read expressed TCRB transcripts. Repertoires were generated with immunoSEQ multiplex PCR, while TCRdb's copy carries only in-frame clones and drops some. This sample carries more than 300,000 clones, 9.6% of them seen once, and the ten largest clones take roughly 0.54%. Stem cell-like memory, regulatory, central memory and naive CD4+ cells were sorted via CD45RO/CCR7/CD25/CD127/CD95/CD27. Sequenced material: central memory CD4+ T cells from blood. The sequence came from a man aged 30 to 45 with type 1 diabetes.

For the CDR3, the DNA is TGTGCCAGCAGCTTAGATCCGGACTATACGCAGTATTTT. Translated, it gives CASSLDPDYTQYF. The chain has TRBV11-2 and TRBJ2-3, with D possibly being TRBD2 (5 bases). CDR1 is SGHAT, CDR2 FQNNGV, per germline. The CDR3 length is 13 residues. Trimming cost V 0 bases and J 7 bases, with 8 bases left between them.